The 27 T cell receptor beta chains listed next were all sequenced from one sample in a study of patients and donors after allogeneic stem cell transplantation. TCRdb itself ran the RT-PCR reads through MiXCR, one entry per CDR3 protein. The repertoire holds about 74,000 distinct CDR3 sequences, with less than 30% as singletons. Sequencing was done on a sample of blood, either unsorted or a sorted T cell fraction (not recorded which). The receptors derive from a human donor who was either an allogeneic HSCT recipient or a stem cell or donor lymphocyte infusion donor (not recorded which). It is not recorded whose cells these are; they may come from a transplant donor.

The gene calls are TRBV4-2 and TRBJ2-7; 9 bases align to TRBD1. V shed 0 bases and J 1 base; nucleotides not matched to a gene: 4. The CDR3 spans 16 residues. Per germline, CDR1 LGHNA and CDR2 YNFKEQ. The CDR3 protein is CASSQDRDRVSYEQYF. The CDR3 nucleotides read TGTGCCAGCAGCCAAGATCGGGACAGGGTTTCCTACGAGCAGTACTTC.

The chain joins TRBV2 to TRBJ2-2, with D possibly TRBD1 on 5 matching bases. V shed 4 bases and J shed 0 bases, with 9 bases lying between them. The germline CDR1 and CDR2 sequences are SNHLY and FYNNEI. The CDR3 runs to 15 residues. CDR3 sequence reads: CASSAVRANTGELFF. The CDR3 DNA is TGTGCCAGCAGTGCCGTCAGGGCGAACACCGGGGAGCTGTTTTTT. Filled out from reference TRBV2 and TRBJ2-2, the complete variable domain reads EPEVTQTPSHQVTQMGQEVILRCVPISNHLYFYWYRQILGQKVEFLVSFYNNEISEKSEIFDDQFSVERPDGSNFTLKIRSTKLEDSAMYFCASSAVRANTGELFFGEGSRLTVL.

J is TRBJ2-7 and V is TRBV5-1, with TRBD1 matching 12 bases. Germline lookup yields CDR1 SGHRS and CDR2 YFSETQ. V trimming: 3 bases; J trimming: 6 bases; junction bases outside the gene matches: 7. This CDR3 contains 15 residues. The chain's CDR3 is CASSSPGTGGAEQYF. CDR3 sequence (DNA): TGCGCCAGCAGCTCACCCGGGACAGGGGGCGCCGAGCAGTACTTC.

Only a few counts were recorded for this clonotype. The CDR3: CASRIPGQGSNYGYTF. CDR3 nucleotides: TGCGCCAGCCGAATCCCGGGACAGGGTTCTAACTATGGCTACACCTTC. J is TRBJ1-2 and V is TRBV5-1; 9 bases map to TRBD1. V trimming: 7 bases; J trimming: 0 bases; junction bases outside the gene matches: 10. The germline V gene encodes CDR1 SGHRS and CDR2 YFSETQ. This CDR3 has 16 amino acids.

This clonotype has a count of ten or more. The CDR3 DNA is TGTGCCAGCAGCTGGGGGCTGGCGGGGATCTATTCACCCCTCCACTTT. It codes for CASSWGLAGIYSPLHF. This sequence joins TRBV5-6 and TRBJ1-6, with D perhaps matching TRBD1 (6 bases). From germline, CDR1 is SGHDT and CDR2 YYEEEE. Trimming took off 3 bases at V and 8 bases at J, with 18 bases between the two ends. There are 16 residues in the CDR3.

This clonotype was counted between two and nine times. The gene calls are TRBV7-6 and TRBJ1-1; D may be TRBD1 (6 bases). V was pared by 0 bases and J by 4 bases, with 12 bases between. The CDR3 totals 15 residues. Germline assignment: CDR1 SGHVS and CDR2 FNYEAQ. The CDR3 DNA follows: TGTGCCAGCAGCTTAGCGCCGGCAGGGGCCACTGAAGCTTTCTTT. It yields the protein CASSLAPAGATEAFF.

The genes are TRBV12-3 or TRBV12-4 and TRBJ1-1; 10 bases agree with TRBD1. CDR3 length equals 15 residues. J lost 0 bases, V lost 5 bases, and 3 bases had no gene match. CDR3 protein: CASSVTGGLNTEAFF. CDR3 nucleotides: TGTGCCAGCAGTGTGACAGGGGGCTTGAACACTGAAGCTTTCTTT.

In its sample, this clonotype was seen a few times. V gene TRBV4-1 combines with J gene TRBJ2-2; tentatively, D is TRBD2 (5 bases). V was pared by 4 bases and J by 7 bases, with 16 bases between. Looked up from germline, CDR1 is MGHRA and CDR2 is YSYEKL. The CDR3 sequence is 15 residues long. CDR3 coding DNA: TGCGCCAGCAGCCGGCGGTCTCCCCGGGACGGGGAGCTGTTTTTT. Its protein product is CASSRRSPRDGELFF.

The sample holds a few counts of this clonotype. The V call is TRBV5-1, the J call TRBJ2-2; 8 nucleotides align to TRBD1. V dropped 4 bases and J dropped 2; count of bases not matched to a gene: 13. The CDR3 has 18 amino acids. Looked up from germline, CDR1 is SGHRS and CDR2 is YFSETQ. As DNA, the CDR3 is TGCGCCAGCAGCCCAACCGGGACAGGCCTGAGAAACACCGGGGAGCTGTTTTTT. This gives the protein CASSPTGTGLRNTGELFF.

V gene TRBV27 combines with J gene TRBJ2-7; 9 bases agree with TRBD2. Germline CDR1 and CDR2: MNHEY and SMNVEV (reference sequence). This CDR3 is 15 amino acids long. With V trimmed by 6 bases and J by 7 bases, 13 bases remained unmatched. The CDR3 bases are TGTGCCAGCAGAACGATAGCGGGGGCCGGGAAGGAGCAGTACTTC. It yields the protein CASRTIAGAGKEQYF.

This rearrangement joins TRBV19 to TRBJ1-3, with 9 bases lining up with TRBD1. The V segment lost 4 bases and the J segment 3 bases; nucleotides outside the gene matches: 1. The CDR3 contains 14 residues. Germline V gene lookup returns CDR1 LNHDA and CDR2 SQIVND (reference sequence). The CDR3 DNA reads TGTGCCAGTAGTACGACAGGGGGTGGAAACACCATATATTTT. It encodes CASSTTGGGNTIYF.

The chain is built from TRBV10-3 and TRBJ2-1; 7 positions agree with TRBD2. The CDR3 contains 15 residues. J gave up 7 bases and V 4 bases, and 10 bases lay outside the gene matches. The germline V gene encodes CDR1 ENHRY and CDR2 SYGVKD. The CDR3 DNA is TGTGCCATCAGTGCTGGCGGGAGTTCGGTTAATGAGCAGTTCTTC. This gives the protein CAISAGGSSVNEQFF.

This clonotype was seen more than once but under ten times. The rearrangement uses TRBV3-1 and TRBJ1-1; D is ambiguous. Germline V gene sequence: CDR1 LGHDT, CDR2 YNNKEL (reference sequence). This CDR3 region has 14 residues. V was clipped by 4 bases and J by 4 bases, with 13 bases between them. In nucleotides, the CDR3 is TGTGCCAGCAGCCCAGCGGGCGCGATCACTGAAGCTTTCTTT. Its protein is CASSPAGAITEAFF.

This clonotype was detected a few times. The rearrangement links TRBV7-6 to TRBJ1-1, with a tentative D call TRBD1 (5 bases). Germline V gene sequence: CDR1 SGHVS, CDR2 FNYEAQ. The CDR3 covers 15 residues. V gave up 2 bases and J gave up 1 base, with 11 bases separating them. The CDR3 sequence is CASSLTRGTNTEAFF. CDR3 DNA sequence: TGTGCCAGCAGCTTAACGAGGGGCACGAACACTGAAGCTTTCTTT. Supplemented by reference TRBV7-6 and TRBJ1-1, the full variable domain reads GAGVSQSPRYKVTKRGQDVALRCDPISGHVSLYWYRQALGQGPEFLTYFNYEAQQDKSGLPNDRFSAERPEGSISTLTIQRTEQRDSAMYRCASSLTRGTNTEAFFGQGTRLTVV.

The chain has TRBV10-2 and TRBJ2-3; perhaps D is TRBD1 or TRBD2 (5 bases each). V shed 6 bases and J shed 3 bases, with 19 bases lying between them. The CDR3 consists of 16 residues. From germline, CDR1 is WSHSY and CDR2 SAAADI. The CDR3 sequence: CASSVRGSLGTDTQYF. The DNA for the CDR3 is TGCGCCAGCAGCGTCCGGGGCTCCCTGGGGACAGATACGCAGTATTTT.

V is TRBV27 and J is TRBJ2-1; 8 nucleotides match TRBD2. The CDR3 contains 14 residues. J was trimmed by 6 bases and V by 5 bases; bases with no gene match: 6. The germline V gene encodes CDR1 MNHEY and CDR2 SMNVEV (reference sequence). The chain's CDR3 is CASSEREPLNEQFF. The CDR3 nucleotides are TGTGCCAGCAGTGAGCGGGAGCCCCTCAATGAGCAGTTCTTC.

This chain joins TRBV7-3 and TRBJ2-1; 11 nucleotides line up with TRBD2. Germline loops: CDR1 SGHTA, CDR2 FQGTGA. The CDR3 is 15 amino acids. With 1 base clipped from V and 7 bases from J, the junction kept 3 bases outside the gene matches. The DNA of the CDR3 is TGTGCCAGCAGCTTAATAGCGGGAGGGCCGAATGAGCAGTTCTTC. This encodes CASSLIAGGPNEQFF. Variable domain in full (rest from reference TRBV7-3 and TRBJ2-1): GAGVSQTPSNKVTEKGKYVELRCDPISGHTALYWYRQSLGQGPEFLIYFQGTGAADDSGLPNDRFFAVRPEGSVSTLKIQRTERGDSAVYLCASSLIAGGPNEQFFGPGTRLTVL.

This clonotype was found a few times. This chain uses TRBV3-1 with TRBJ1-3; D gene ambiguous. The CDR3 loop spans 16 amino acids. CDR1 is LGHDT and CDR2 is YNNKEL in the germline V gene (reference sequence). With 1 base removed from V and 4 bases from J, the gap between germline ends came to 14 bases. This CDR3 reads CASSQVGRSEGNTIYF. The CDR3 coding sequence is TGTGCCAGCAGCCAAGTAGGCAGGAGCGAAGGAAACACCATATATTTT.

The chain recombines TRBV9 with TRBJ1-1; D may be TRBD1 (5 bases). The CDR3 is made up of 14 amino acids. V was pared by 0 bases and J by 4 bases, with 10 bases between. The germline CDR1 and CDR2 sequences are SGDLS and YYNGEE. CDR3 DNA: TGTGCCAGCAGCGTAGGGGCTGGGGCCACTGAAGCTTTCTTT. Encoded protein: CASSVGAGATEAFF.

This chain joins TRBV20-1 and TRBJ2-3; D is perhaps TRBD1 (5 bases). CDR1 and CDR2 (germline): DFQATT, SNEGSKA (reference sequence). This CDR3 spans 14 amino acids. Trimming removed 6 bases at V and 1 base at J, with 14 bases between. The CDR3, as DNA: TGCAGTGCCCACCAGGGCGCGGGCACAGATACGCAGTATTTT. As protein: CSAHQGAGTDTQYF.

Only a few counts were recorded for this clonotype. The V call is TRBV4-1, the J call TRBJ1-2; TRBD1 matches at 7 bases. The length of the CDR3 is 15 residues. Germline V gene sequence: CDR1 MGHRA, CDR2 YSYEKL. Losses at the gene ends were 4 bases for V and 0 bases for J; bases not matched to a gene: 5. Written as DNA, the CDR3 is TGCGCCAGCAGCCCCGGACAGGTGCCTAACTATGGCTACACCTTC. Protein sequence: CASSPGQVPNYGYTF.

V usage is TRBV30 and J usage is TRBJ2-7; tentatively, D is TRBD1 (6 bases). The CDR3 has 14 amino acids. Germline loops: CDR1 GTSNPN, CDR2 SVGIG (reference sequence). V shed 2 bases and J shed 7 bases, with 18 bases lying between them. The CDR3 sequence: CAWSTRTEGWEQYF. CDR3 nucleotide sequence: TGTGCCTGGAGTACAAGGACAGAGGGGTGGGAGCAGTACTTC.

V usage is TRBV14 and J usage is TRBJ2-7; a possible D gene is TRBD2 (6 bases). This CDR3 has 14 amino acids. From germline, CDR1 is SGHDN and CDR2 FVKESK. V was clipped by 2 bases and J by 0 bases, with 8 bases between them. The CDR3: CASSQTDYSYEQYF. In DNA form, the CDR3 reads TGTGCCAGCAGCCAAACGGACTACTCCTACGAGCAGTACTTC.

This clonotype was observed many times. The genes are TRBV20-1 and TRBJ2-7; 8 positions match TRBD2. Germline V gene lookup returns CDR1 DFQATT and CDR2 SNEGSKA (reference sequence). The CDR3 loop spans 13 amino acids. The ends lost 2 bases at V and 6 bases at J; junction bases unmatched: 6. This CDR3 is CSARTGGGTEQYF. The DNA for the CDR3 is TGCAGTGCTAGAACGGGCGGGGGGACCGAGCAGTACTTC.

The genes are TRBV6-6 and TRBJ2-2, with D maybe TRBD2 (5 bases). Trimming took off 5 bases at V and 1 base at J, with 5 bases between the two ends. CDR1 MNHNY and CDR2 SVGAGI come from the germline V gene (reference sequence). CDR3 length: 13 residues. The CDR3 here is CASSGGNTGELFF. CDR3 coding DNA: TGTGCCAGCAGTGGAGGGAACACCGGGGAGCTGTTTTTT.

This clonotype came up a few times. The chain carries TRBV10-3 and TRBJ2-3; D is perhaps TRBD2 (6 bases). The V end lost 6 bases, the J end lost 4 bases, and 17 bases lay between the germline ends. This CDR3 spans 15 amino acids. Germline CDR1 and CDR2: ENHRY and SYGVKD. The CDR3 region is CAIRGSGTGADTQYF. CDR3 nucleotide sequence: TGTGCCATCAGGGGTAGCGGAACCGGGGCAGATACGCAGTATTTT.

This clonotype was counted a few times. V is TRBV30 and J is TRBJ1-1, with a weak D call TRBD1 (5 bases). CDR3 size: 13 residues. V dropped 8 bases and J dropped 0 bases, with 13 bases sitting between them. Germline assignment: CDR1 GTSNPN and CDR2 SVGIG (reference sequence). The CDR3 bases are TGTGCCACCGGTCGGGGGATGAACACTGAAGCTTTCTTT. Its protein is CATGRGMNTEAFF.